The entry that follows covers one TCR beta chain sequence. The record originates from a study of blood T cell repertoires in COVID-19. The assay was immunoSEQ multiplex PCR, and TCRdb's table has in-frame clones only and misses some. Of approximately 490,000 clones in the sample, approximately 86% were seen once. The CDR3 loop spans 16 amino acids. Germline CDR1 reads SGHRS; CDR2 reads YFSETQ. J lost 6 bases, V lost 4 bases, and 12 bases had no gene match. Participants had their cohort set by participant-reported clinical history. The study counted Cohort 3 donors as recovered given two negative PCRs, clearance, or symptom resolution.

The chain recombines TRBV5-1 with TRBJ2-1, with TRBD1 matching 8 bases. The sequenced sample consisted of PBMCs or T cells enriched from blood (not recorded which). The source is a woman in her sixties who had recovered from COVID-19. CDR3 DNA: TGCGCCAGCAGCCTGAGGGGTGGACAGGGAATCAATGAGCAGTTCTTC. It specifies CASSLRGGQGINEQFF.